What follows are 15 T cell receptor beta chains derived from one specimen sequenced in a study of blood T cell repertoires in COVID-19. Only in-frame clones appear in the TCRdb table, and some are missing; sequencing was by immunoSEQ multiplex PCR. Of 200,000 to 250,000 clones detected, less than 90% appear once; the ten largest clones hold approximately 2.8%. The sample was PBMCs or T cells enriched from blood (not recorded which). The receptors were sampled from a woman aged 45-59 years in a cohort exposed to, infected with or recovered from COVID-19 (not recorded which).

The CDR3 nucleotides read TGTGCCAGCAGTTTAGGAGGGAACCGGAACACTGAAGCTTTCTTT. Its protein product is CASSLGGNRNTEAFF. The genes are TRBV28 and TRBJ1-1; no clear D gene. Germline V CDR1 and CDR2: MDHEN, SYDVKM. This CDR3 is 15 amino acids long. V was shortened by 2 bases and J by 1 base, with 11 bases between the two germline ends.

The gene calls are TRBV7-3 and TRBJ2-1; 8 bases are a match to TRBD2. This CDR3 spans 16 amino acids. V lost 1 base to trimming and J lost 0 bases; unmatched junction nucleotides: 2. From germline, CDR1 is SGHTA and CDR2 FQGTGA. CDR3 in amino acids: CASSLNSGGSYNEQFF. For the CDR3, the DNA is TGTGCCAGCAGCTTAAACAGCGGGGGCTCCTACAATGAGCAGTTCTTC.

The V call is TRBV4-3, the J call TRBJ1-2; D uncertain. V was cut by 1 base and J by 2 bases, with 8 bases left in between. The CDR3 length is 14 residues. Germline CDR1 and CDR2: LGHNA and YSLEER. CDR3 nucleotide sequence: TGCGCCAGCAGCCAAGGGGCAGCAAACTATGGCTACACCTTC. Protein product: CASSQGAANYGYTF.

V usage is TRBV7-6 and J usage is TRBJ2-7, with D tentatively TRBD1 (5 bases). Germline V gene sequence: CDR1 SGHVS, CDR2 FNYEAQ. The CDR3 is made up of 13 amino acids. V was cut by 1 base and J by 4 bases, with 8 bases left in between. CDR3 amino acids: CASSLGRAYEQYF. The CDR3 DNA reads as TGTGCCAGCAGCTTAGGCAGGGCGTACGAGCAGTACTTC.

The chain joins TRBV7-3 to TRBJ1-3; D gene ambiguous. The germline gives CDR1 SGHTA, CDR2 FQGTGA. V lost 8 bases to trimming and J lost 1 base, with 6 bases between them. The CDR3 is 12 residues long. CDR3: CASPVSGNTIYF. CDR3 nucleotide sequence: TGTGCCAGCCCTGTTTCTGGAAACACCATATATTTT.

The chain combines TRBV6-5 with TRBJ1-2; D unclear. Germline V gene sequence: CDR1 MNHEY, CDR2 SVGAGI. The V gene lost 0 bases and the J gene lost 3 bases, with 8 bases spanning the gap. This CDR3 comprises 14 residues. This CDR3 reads CASSYSADYYGYTF. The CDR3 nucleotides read TGTGCCAGCAGTTACTCGGCGGATTACTATGGCTACACCTTC.

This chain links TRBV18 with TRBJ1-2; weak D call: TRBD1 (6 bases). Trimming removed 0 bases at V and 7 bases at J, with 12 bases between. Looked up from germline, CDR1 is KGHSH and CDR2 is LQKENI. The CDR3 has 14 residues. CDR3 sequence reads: CASSPPQGWGGYTF. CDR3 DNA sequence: TGTGCCAGCTCACCACCTCAGGGGTGGGGTGGCTACACCTTC.

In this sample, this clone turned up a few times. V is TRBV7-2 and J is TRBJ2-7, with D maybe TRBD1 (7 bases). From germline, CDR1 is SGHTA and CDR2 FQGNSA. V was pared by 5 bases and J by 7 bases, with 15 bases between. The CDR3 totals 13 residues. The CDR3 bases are TGTGCCAGCAGCACGGGACAGCGGGTGGAGCAGTACTTC. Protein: CASSTGQRVEQYF.

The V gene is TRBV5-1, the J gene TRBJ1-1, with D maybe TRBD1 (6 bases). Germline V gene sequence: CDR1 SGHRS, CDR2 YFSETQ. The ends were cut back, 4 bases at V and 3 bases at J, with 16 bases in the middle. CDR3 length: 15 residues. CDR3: CASSRTGKFDTEAFF. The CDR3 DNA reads TGCGCCAGCAGCAGAACAGGGAAGTTCGACACTGAAGCTTTCTTT.

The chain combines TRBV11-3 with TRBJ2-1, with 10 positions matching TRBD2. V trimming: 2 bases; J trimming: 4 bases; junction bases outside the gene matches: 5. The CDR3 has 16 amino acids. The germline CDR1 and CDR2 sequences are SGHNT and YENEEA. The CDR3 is CASSLSGLADYNEQFF. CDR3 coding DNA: TGTGCCAGCAGCTTAAGTGGACTAGCGGATTACAATGAGCAGTTCTTC.

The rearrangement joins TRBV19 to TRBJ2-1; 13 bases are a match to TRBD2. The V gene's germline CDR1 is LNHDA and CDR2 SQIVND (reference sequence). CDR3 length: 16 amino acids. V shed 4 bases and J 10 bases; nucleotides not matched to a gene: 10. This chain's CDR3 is CASSRTSGGRRVEQFF. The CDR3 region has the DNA TGTGCCAGTAGTAGGACTAGCGGGGGCCGGAGGGTGGAGCAGTTCTTC.

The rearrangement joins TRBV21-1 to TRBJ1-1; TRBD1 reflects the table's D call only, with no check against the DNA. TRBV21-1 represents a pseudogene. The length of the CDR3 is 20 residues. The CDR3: CASSKGLGRQGTPGNTEAFF. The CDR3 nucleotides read TGTGCCAGCAGCAAAGGGCTAGGTCGACAGGGGACGCCGGGGAACACTGAAGCTTTCTTT.

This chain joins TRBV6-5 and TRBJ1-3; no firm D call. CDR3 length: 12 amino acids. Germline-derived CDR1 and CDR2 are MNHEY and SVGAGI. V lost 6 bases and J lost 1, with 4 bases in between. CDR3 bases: TGTGCCAGCAGAACATCTGGAAACACCATATATTTT. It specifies CASRTSGNTIYF.

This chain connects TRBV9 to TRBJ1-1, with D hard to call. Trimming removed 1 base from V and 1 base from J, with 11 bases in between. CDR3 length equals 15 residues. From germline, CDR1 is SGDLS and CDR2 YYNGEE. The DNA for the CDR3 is TGTGCCAGCAGCGTAAGTGCTCGGGAGAACACTGAAGCTTTCTTT. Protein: CASSVSARENTEAFF.

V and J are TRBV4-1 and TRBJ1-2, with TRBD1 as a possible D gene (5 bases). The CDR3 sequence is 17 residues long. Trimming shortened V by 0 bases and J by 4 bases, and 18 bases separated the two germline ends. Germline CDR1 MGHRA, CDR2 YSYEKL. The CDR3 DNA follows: TGCGCCAGCAGCCAAGATTCTAGGGGTACCTCCTTCTATGGCTACACCTTC. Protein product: CASSQDSRGTSFYGYTF.